Here is one TCR beta chain with its context. The antigen is undetermined. Trimming removed 3 bases at V and 4 bases at J, with 16 bases between. The V gene's germline CDR1 is MNHNS and CDR2 SASEGT. This CDR3 has 16 residues. The sample originates from a study of pediatric ulcerative colitis. The protocol was immunoSEQ multiplex PCR, while the TCRdb copy is restricted to in-frame clones and leaves out a portion. The table records some 60,000 clones, 77% of them present only once. Study-level findings and limits: Clonal expansions reduced rectal repertoire diversity in acute severe colitis. Substantially fewer templates came from a couple of patients' blood samples. No controls had the two rectal clonotypes shared by ulcerative colitis patients.

The V call is TRBV6-1, the J call TRBJ2-1; D is uncertain. The sequence came from a boy aged 5-17 years with moderate ulcerative colitis. Specimen: blood. In DNA, the CDR3 is TGTGCCAGCAGTGATAGAGGCGGAGCCGGATACAATGAGCAGTTCTTC. It yields the protein CASSDRGGAGYNEQFF.